The 17 T cell receptor beta chains reported below all come from one sample, sequenced in a study of neurological immune-mediated disorders. MiXCR, run by TCRdb on the 5' RACE reads, gives a single entry per CDR3 protein. The repertoire holds tens of thousands of distinct CDR3 sequences, with around a tenth as singletons. Sequenced sample: PBMCs. The receptors originated from a man aged 45-65 years in good health.

The sample holds many counts of this clonotype. The chain links TRBV28 to TRBJ1-6; D gene uncertain. Trimming took off 5 bases at V and 5 bases at J, with 13 bases between the two ends. The germline V gene encodes CDR1 MDHEN and CDR2 SYDVKM. This CDR3 comprises 15 residues. This chain's CDR3 is CASSPTSPHNSPLHF. DNA of the CDR3: TGTGCCAGCAGTCCGACCTCACCCCATAATTCACCCCTCCACTTT. Full variable domain (rest looked up from reference TRBV28 and TRBJ1-6): DVKVTQSSRYLVKRTGEKVFLECVQDMDHENMFWYRQDPGLGLRLIYFSYDVKMKEKGDIPEGYSVSREKKERFSLILESASTNQTSMYLCASSPTSPHNSPLHFGNGTRLTVT.

Ten or more counts support this clonotype. The rearrangement joins TRBV28 to TRBJ2-2, with 9 positions matching TRBD1. Trimming at V came to 6 bases and at J to 7 bases, leaving 9 bases not matched to a gene. Germline V gives CDR1 MDHEN, CDR2 SYDVKM. This CDR3 has 15 amino acids. The CDR3 sequence is CASSHGQGTYGELFF. CDR3 nucleotide sequence: TGTGCCAGCAGCCATGGACAGGGGACGTACGGGGAGCTGTTTTTT.

Ten or more counts support this clonotype. The genes are TRBV10-3 and TRBJ1-2; D gene ambiguous. V dropped 0 bases and J dropped 8 bases, with 10 bases sitting between them. Germline lookup yields CDR1 ENHRY and CDR2 SYGVKD. The CDR3 is 13 residues long. The CDR3, as DNA: TGTGCCATCAGTGAGTCGAAATTGAAGGGCTACACCTTC. Its protein is CAISESKLKGYTF.

This clonotype appeared many times. The chain uses TRBV4-1 and TRBJ2-1; 10 bases are shared with TRBD2. V shed 1 base and J 2 bases; nucleotides not matched to a gene: 5. CDR1 MGHRA and CDR2 YSYEKL come from the germline V gene. The length of the CDR3 is 17 residues. The CDR3 coding sequence is TGCGCCAGCAGCCAAGGGACTAGCGGAGATACCTACAATGAGCAGTTCTTC. Encoded protein: CASSQGTSGDTYNEQFF.

This clonotype was detected many times. The rearrangement joins TRBV7-8 to TRBJ2-1, with 8 bases identical to TRBD1. Per germline, CDR1 SGHVS and CDR2 FQNEAQ. This CDR3 has 15 amino acids. With 5 bases clipped from V and 4 bases from J, the junction kept 7 bases outside the gene matches. In DNA, the CDR3 is TGTGCCAGCAGCACCGACAGGGGAGTGTACAATGAGCAGTTCTTC. Protein: CASSTDRGVYNEQFF.

This clonotype was counted many times. In nucleotides, the CDR3 is TGTGCCAGCAGCCTCCGACAGGGTGGCAATCAGCCCCAGCATTTT. This sequence encodes CASSLRQGGNQPQHF. The chain carries TRBV7-2 and TRBJ1-5; 7 positions match TRBD1. Losses at the gene ends were 5 bases for V and 2 bases for J; bases not matched to a gene: 6. Germline CDR1 reads SGHTA; CDR2 reads FQGNSA. CDR3 length: 15 residues.

The table lists this clonotype with many counts. V gene TRBV6-5 combines with J gene TRBJ2-1; 11 bases map to TRBD2. Germline V lookup: CDR1 MNHEY, CDR2 SVGAGI. After removal of 0 bases from V and 6 bases from J, the junction contained 16 bases not matched to a gene. CDR3 length: 20 amino acids. CDR3 residues: CASSYSSPGSGRVITNEQFF. In DNA form, the CDR3 reads TGTGCCAGCAGTTACTCCTCTCCGGGTAGCGGGAGGGTAATAACCAATGAGCAGTTCTTC.

At least ten counts were recorded for this clonotype. The genes are TRBV5-6 and TRBJ2-3, with TRBD1 identical over 11 bases. CDR1 is SGHDT and CDR2 is YYEEEE in the germline V gene. Losses at the gene ends were 3 bases for V and 3 bases for J; bases not matched to a gene: 0. The CDR3 loop spans 14 amino acids. CDR3 protein: CASSWDRGTDTQYF. CDR3 in DNA: TGTGCCAGCAGCTGGGACAGGGGGACAGATACGCAGTATTTT.

This clonotype was recorded many times. The gene calls are TRBV7-2 and TRBJ2-7, with 8 positions matching TRBD1. The V gene end was trimmed by 6 bases and the J gene end by 0 bases; junction bases not matched to a gene: 7. Germline CDR1 reads SGHTA; CDR2 reads FQGNSA. The CDR3 totals 15 residues. The CDR3 spells CASRGGQGSSYEQYF. DNA for the CDR3: TGTGCCAGCAGGGGAGGACAGGGCAGCTCCTACGAGCAGTACTTC.

This clonotype was seen many times. One end of the junction fails to match germline, which may point to a read error. The chain has TRBV15 and TRBJ2-2; D ambiguous. The CDR3 is made up of 12 amino acids. Germline V gene data show CDR1 as LNHNV and CDR2 as YYDKDF (reference sequence). CDR3 sequence reads: CATSGDTGELFF. DNA for the CDR3: TGTGCCACCAGCGGAGACACCGGGGAGCTGTTTTTT.

This clonotype has at least ten counts. The chain recombines TRBV7-2 with TRBJ2-5; D gene unclear. Trimming left V 2 bases short and J 5 bases short, with 12 bases between. The CDR3 is made up of 14 amino acids. The germline V gene has CDR1 SGHTA and CDR2 FQGNSA. This chain's CDR3 is CASSLNGDQETQYF. CDR3 coding DNA: TGTGCCAGCAGCTTAAATGGGGATCAGGAGACCCAGTACTTC.

This clonotype was counted ten times or more. The chain links TRBV18 to TRBJ2-7, with TRBD1 as a possible D gene (5 bases). This CDR3 comprises 13 residues. Germline V CDR1 and CDR2: KGHSH, LQKENI. Trimming left V 2 bases short and J 6 bases short, with 11 bases between. The CDR3 DNA sequence: TGTGCCAGCTCACCATTACAGGCTATCGAGCAGTACTTC. It specifies CASSPLQAIEQYF.

This clonotype occurred many times. The CDR3 nucleotides read TGTGCCAGCAGGGGGGGGACTAGCGGCAACAATGAGCAGTTCTTC. Translating it yields CASRGGTSGNNEQFF. This chain joins TRBV6-2 or TRBV6-3 and TRBJ2-1; 11 bases map to TRBD2. This CDR3 has 15 residues. Germline V CDR1 and CDR2: MNHEY, SVGEGT. Losses at the gene ends were 6 bases for V and 5 bases for J; bases not matched to a gene: 6.

This clonotype was picked up many times. This chain links TRBV27 with TRBJ1-5; 7 bases are a match to TRBD1. V dropped 6 bases and J dropped 3; count of bases not matched to a gene: 8. Germline CDR1 is MNHEY and CDR2 is SMNVEV (reference sequence). The CDR3 contains 15 residues. In DNA, the CDR3 is TGTGCCAGCAGCCCTAGGGGACAGATCAATCAGCCCCAGCATTTT. It yields the protein CASSPRGQINQPQHF.

This clonotype was seen at least ten times. The chain is built from TRBV29-1 and TRBJ2-3, with 11 positions matching TRBD1. Germline CDR1 is SQVTM and CDR2 is ANQGSEA. The CDR3 is 14 amino acids. Trimming removed 6 bases from V and 5 bases from J; junction bases left unmatched: 7. Here the CDR3 reads CSVEDRGRGDTQYF. In DNA, the CDR3 is TGCAGCGTGGAGGACAGGGGGCGAGGAGATACGCAGTATTTT.

This clonotype appeared many times. The J gene is TRBJ2-1, the V gene TRBV11-2, with D perhaps matching TRBD2 (7 bases). The V end lost 1 base, the J end lost 6 bases, and 13 bases lay between the germline ends. Germline V gene data show CDR1 as SGHAT and CDR2 as FQNNGV. CDR3 length equals 15 residues. CDR3 sequence reads: CASSLGIGGGNEQFF. In nucleotides, the CDR3 is TGTGCCAGCAGCTTAGGAATAGGGGGGGGCAATGAGCAGTTCTTC.

This clonotype was seen repeatedly, ten times or more. The gene calls are TRBV27 and TRBJ1-1; D is perhaps TRBD1 (5 bases). Between the trimmed V and J ends, which lost 2 bases and 5 bases, there was a span of 21 bases. The V gene's germline CDR1 is MNHEY and CDR2 SMNVEV (reference sequence). The CDR3 loop spans 17 amino acids. The CDR3 sequence: CASSLGPPGRGKTEAFF. CDR3 bases: TGTGCCAGCAGTTTAGGGCCTCCGGGGAGGGGTAAGACTGAAGCTTTCTTT.